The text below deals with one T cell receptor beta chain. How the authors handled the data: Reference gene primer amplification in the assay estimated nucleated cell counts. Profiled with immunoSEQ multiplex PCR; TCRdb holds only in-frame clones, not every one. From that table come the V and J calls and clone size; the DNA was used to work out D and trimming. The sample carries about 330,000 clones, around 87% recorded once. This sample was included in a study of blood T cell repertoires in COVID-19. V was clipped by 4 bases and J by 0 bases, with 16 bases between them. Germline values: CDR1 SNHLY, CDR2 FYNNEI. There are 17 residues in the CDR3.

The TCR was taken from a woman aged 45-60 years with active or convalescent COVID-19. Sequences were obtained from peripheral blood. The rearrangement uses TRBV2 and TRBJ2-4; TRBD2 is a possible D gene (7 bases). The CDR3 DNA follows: TGTGCCAGCAGTGTAGGAGGGGGGAGGGGAGCCAAAAACATTCAGTACTTC. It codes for CASSVGGGRGAKNIQYF.